A single TCR beta chain is shown here with its context. The antigen remains undetermined. These data belong to a study of T cell responses to AZD1222 COVID-19 vaccine. Study-level results: Seropositivity was recorded at baseline in only 5 or 6 AZD1222 recipients. Mostly white British, mostly female donors; authors suggested clonal diversity may be underestimated. Vaccine-associated CD4 TCRs spanned spike, dominant at 160-218 and 743-854.

This CDR3 is 13 amino acids long. Germline lookup yields CDR1 SGHRS and CDR2 YFSETQ. V lost 0 bases and J lost 6, with 7 bases in between. Second-dose timings of about 4 or about 12 weeks were pooled. Only in-frame clones appear in the TCRdb table, and some are missing; sequencing was by immunoSEQ multiplex PCR. The sample records 130,000 or so clones, roughly 93% being singletons. This chain connects TRBV5-1 to TRBJ2-1; the D is unclear. The input for sequencing was peripheral blood, taken 28 days after the second AZD1222 dose. This sequence was found in an adult who received the AZD1222 COVID-19 vaccine. The CDR3 region is CASSLGLVNEQFF. The CDR3 bases are TGCGCCAGCAGCTTGGGCCTAGTCAATGAGCAGTTCTTC.